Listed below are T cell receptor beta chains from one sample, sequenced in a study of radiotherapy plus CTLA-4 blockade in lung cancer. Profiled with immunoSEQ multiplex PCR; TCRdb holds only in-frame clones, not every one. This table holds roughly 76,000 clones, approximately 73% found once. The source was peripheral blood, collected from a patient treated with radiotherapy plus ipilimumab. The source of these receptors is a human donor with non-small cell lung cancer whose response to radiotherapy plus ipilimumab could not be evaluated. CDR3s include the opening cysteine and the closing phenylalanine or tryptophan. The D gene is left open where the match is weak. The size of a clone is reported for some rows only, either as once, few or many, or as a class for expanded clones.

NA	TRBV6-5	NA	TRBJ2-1	TGTGCCAGCAGGCAACTAGGTGGTGAGCAGTTCTTC	CASRQLGGEQFF
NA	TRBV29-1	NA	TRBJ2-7	TGCAGCGTTAAAGCAACTACGGGCGAGCAGTACTTC	CSVKATTGEQYF
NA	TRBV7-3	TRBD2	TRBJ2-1	TGTGCCAGCAGCCTCCGGCGGGAGCCTTACAATGAGCAGTTCTTC	CASSLRREPYNEQFF
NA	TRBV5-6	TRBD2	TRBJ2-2	TGTGCCAGCAGCTCCATTTGGAGACTAGCGGACAACACCGGGGAGCTGTTTTTT	CASSSIWRLADNTGELFF
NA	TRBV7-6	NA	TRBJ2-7	TGTGCCAGCAGCTCCCAACTACCTTCTTCCTACGAGCAGTACTTC	CASSSQLPSSYEQYF
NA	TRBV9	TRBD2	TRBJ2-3	TGTGCCAGCAGCGTAGGGGGGCTAGCGGGGGCGAGCACAGATACGCAGTATTTT	CASSVGGLAGASTDTQYF
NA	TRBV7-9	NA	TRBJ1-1	TGTGCCAGCAGCTCCCGAGGGTGGACGTTAAACACTGAAGCTTTCTTT	CASSSRGWTLNTEAFF
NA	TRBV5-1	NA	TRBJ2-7	TGCGCCAGCAGCTTGGGGGGGACAAGTTCCTACGAGCAGTACTTC	CASSLGGTSSYEQYF
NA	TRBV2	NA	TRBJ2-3	TGTGCCAGCAGGACTGGCAGGGCTACCACAGATACGCAGTATTTT	CASRTGRATTDTQYF
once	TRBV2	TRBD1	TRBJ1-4	TGTGCCAGCAGTGAAGACGGACAGGGAACAACTAATGAAAAACTGTTTTTT	CASSEDGQGTTNEKLFF
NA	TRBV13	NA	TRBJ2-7	TGTGCCAGCAGCCAAAGAGGCGGGACTTATGAGTACTTC	CASSQRGGTYEYF
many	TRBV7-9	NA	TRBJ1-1	TGTGCCAGCAGCTTTCTGTACGGGGTGAACACTGAAGCTTTCTTT	CASSFLYGVNTEAFF
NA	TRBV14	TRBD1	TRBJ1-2	TGTGCCAGCAGCCAAGAGGACAGGGGGCGGTATCATGGCTACACCTTC	CASSQEDRGRYHGYTF
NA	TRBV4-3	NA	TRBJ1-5	TGCGCCAGCAGCGGGACAAGGGGTCAGCCCCAGCATTTT	CASSGTRGQPQHF
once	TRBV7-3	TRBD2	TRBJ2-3	TGTGCCAGCAGCCAAGTAGCGGGTCCCACAGATACGCAGTATTTT	CASSQVAGPTDTQYF
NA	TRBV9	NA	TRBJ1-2	TGTGCCAGCAGCGACCTTGTGGGGGCTGACACCTTC	CASSDLVGADTF
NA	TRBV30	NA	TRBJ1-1	TGTGCCCGGGACCGGGACACCAACACTGAAGCTTTCTTT	CARDRDTNTEAFF
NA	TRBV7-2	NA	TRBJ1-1	TGTGCCAGCAGCTTAGGACAGAACACTGAAGCTTTCTTT	CASSLGQNTEAFF
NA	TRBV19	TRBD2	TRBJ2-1	TGTGCCAGTAGTACTTATAGCGGGAGGTGGTATGAGCAGTTCTTC	CASSTYSGRWYEQFF
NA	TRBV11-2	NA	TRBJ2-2	TGTGCCAGCAGCTTAGATGGTAGACAAACCGGGGAGCTGTTTTTT	CASSLDGRQTGELFF
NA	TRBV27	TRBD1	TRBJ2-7	TGTGCCAGTAAGGACAGGCAGGGTCTCACCGAGCAGTACTTC	CASKDRQGLTEQYF
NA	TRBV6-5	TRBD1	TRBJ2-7	TGTGCCAGCAGTTTTACCGGGACAGGGGTCGAGCAGTACTTC	CASSFTGTGVEQYF
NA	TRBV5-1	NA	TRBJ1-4	TGCGCCAGCTCTCTTCTAAGGGGCCCTAATGAAAAACTGTTTTTT	CASSLLRGPNEKLFF
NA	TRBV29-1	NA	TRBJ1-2	TGCAGCGTTTCACAGGGTTCCTATGGCTACACCTTC	CSVSQGSYGYTF
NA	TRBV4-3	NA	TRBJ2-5	TGCGCCAGCAGCCAAGTCGCCCGGGGAGAGACCCAGTACTTC	CASSQVARGETQYF
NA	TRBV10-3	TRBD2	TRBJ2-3	TGTGCCATCAGTGAGGGAACGGGACTAGCGGATAGCAGGGATACGCAGTATTTT	CAISEGTGLADSRDTQYF
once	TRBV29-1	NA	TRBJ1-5	TGCAGCGTTGAAGTTGGAGGGGGCAATCAGCCCCAGCATTTT	CSVEVGGGNQPQHF
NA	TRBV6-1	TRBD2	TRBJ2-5	TGTGCCAGCAGCCGAACGGGGGGTTACCAAGAGACCCAGTACTTC	CASSRTGGYQETQYF
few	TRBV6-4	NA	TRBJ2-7	TGTGCCAGAAGGACAGCCCCGGCCTACGAGCAGTACTTC	CARRTAPAYEQYF
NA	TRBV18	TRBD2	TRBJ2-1	TGTGCCAGCTCACCCGTGTCTAGCGGAACCTACAATGAGCAGTTCTTC	CASSPVSSGTYNEQFF
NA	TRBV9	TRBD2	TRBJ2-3	TGTGCCAGCAGGGGGGGACTAGCGGCCACAGATACGCAGTATTTT	CASRGGLAATDTQYF
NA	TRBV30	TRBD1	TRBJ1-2	TGTGCCTGGAGTGTGAGGCGCAGGGGGGAATCGGGCTACACCTTC	CAWSVRRRGESGYTF
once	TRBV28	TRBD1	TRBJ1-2	TGTGCCAGCAGTTTAGGACTGGGACAGGGGGTTTGGGGCTACACCTTC	CASSLGLGQGVWGYTF
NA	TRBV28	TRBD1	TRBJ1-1	TGTGCCAGCAGTCCTCTGACAGGGAAGTCCACTGAAGCTTTCTTT	CASSPLTGKSTEAFF
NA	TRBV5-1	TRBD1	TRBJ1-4	TGCGCCAGCAGCACGGGACAGGGGGGCGAAAAACTGTTTTTT	CASSTGQGGEKLFF
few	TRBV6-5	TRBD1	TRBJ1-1	TGTGCCAGCAGTAGACAGGGGGCTGCGCACACTGAAGCTTTCTTT	CASSRQGAAHTEAFF
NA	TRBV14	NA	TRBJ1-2	TGTGCCAGCAGCCTGGGGGACAACCTCTATGGCTACACCTTC	CASSLGDNLYGYTF
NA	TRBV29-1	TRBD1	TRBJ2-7	TGCAGCGCGACGAAATCATTTGGGACAGGGGGATACGAGCAGTACTTC	CSATKSFGTGGYEQYF
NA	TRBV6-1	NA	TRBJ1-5	TGTGCCAGCAGTGAGAACACTGGAGGTCAGCCCCAGCATTTT	CASSENTGGQPQHF
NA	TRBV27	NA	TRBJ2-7	TGTGCCAGCAGTTTGGGCCGGGAAAGCTTCTACGAGCAGTACTTC	CASSLGRESFYEQYF
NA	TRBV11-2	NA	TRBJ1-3	TGTGCCAGCAGCTTAGATTTAGGAAACACCATATATTTT	CASSLDLGNTIYF
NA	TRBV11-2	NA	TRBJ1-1	TGTGCCAGCAGCCTACAGGGAAGTACTGAAGCTTTCTTT	CASSLQGSTEAFF